This T cell receptor (beta chain) is drawn from a study of cytomegalovirus exposure and HLA in healthy donors. Study results and limitations: An analysis done earlier found most TCR beta V segments productive about 87% or about 30% of the time. When analyzed later, a missense DCLRE1C variant was found to be linked to TCR beta V- and J-gene trimming. Analyses of presence and absence presupposed an approximately uniform sequencing depth across donors. A later analysis found TCR association rates differed by HLA locus, highest for DRB1 and lowest for HLA-C.

Worth noting for this clone: Its antigen remains unidentified.

Use of 60 Vbeta and 13 Jbeta primers characterized the PCR. Measured with immunoSEQ multiplex PCR; TCRdb has only the in-frame clones, and not every one. This table has 85,000 to 130,000 clones, about 75% appearing once. In germline, CDR1 is LNHDA, CDR2 SQIVND (reference sequence). The V end lost 1 base, the J end lost 4 bases, and 10 bases lay between the germline ends. The CDR3 spans 14 residues. Input material: PBMCs. The receptor was isolated from a man aged 40-49 years in good health and CMV-seronegative. The chain employs TRBV19 and TRBJ1-2; D unclear. CDR3 protein: CASSIGSGIYGYTF. DNA for the CDR3: TGTGCCAGTAGTATAGGCTCGGGGATCTATGGCTACACCTTC.